This is a list of T cell receptor beta chains from one sample in a study of T cells after yellow fever vaccination. TCRdb re-derived calls from the 5' RACE reads in MiXCR, one entry per CDR3 protein. The profile shows over 150,000 distinct CDR3 sequences, approximately 6% of them singletons. The sample was CD4+ T cells sorted from PBMCs, taken on the day of the first yellow fever vaccination. The receptors were sampled from a man aged 18 to 29 who received the YFV17D yellow fever vaccine. Both conserved end residues are trimmed from each CDR3.

j_gene: TRBJ1-5; v_gene: TRBV29-1; CDR3aa: SAAGSGANQPQH
j_gene: TRBJ2-5; v_gene: TRBV6-5; CDR3aa: ASSYSGATEETQY
j_gene: TRBJ2-2; v_gene: TRBV10-3; CDR3aa: AISVLTGGGTGELF
j_gene: TRBJ2-3; v_gene: TRBV3-1; CDR3aa: ASSQGGDTQY
j_gene: TRBJ2-5; v_gene: TRBV7-2; CDR3aa: ASQRLGGLQETQY
j_gene: TRBJ2-1; v_gene: TRBV11-2; CDR3aa: ASSLDRTNSYNEQF
j_gene: TRBJ2-3; v_gene: TRBV20-1; CDR3aa: SANSRDGSTDTQY
j_gene: TRBJ1-6; v_gene: TRBV5-1; CDR3aa: ASSFAGRKGGGYNSPLH
j_gene: TRBJ1-6; v_gene: TRBV20-1; CDR3aa: SATGTPAGNSPLH
j_gene: TRBJ2-3; v_gene: TRBV3-1; CDR3aa: ASSEGRSDTQY
j_gene: TRBJ1-2; v_gene: TRBV19; CDR3aa: ASSGNRERNGYT
j_gene: TRBJ2-1; v_gene: TRBV7-2; CDR3aa: ASSSRLAGAYNEQF
j_gene: TRBJ2-3; v_gene: TRBV2; CDR3aa: ASSIAGSSTDTQY
j_gene: TRBJ1-1; v_gene: TRBV5-1; CDR3aa: ASSLDPAGLTKAF
j_gene: TRBJ2-2; v_gene: TRBV6-1; CDR3aa: ASSPDRRIRAGELF
j_gene: TRBJ1-6; v_gene: TRBV10-3; CDR3aa: AISEVGGDKVSYNSPLH
j_gene: TRBJ2-5; v_gene: TRBV2; CDR3aa: ASSEALLQETQY
j_gene: TRBJ2-5; v_gene: TRBV18; CDR3aa: ASSEETQY
j_gene: TRBJ1-5; v_gene: TRBV6-5; CDR3aa: ASSRDRENQPQH
j_gene: TRBJ2-3; v_gene: TRBV20-1; CDR3aa: SATTGLSTDTQY
j_gene: TRBJ2-1; v_gene: TRBV6-1; CDR3aa: ASTGTSGANNEQF
j_gene: TRBJ2-3; v_gene: TRBV5-5; CDR3aa: AKWTGITDTQY
j_gene: TRBJ2-1; v_gene: TRBV10-1; CDR3aa: ASSAGGNNEQF
j_gene: TRBJ2-2; v_gene: TRBV12-3/TRBV12-4; CDR3aa: ASSYRAPGELF
j_gene: TRBJ2-2; v_gene: TRBV7-8; CDR3aa: ASSGRTAGELF
j_gene: TRBJ2-2; v_gene: TRBV20-1; CDR3aa: SIASGRYTGELF
j_gene: TRBJ1-6; v_gene: TRBV20-1; CDR3aa: SARDSGWESPLH
j_gene: TRBJ1-6; v_gene: TRBV4-1; CDR3aa: ASRLELNSPLH
j_gene: TRBJ1-6; v_gene: TRBV27; CDR3aa: ASSTRPILAGSPLH
j_gene: TRBJ2-3; v_gene: TRBV10-3; CDR3aa: AISEGGSGDTQY
j_gene: TRBJ2-2; v_gene: TRBV30; CDR3aa: AWRGRSNTGELF
j_gene: TRBJ1-2; v_gene: TRBV7-2; CDR3aa: ASRLGGGGYT
j_gene: TRBJ1-1; v_gene: TRBV7-2; CDR3aa: ASSVQGRNTEAF
j_gene: TRBJ1-1; v_gene: TRBV7-3; CDR3aa: ASSPGHSNTEAF
j_gene: TRBJ2-2; v_gene: TRBV5-1; CDR3aa: ASSHGQGDRELF
j_gene: TRBJ1-5; v_gene: TRBV3-1; CDR3aa: ASSQVAGENQPQH
j_gene: TRBJ2-1; v_gene: TRBV20-1; CDR3aa: SVGDRGFEQF
j_gene: TRBJ2-3; v_gene: TRBV5-1; CDR3aa: ASRPESSFTDTQY
j_gene: TRBJ2-7; v_gene: TRBV5-6; CDR3aa: ASSYRGVDEQY
j_gene: TRBJ2-3; v_gene: TRBV5-1; CDR3aa: ASTYGGTGLAGDTQY
j_gene: TRBJ2-3; v_gene: TRBV9; CDR3aa: ASSARQSTDTQY
j_gene: TRBJ2-2; v_gene: TRBV7-7; CDR3aa: ASSPGGWLPEGELF
j_gene: TRBJ2-1; v_gene: TRBV12-3/TRBV12-4; CDR3aa: ASSFGGFSYNEQF
j_gene: TRBJ2-2; v_gene: TRBV7-3; CDR3aa: ASSLNGGQNTGELF
j_gene: TRBJ1-2; v_gene: TRBV7-9; CDR3aa: ASSLRGDFYYGYT
j_gene: TRBJ2-6; v_gene: TRBV6-2/TRBV6-3; CDR3aa: ASSQPTGPGANVLT